Presented here are 22 T cell receptor beta chains from one specimen sequenced in a study of vaccination effects on CD4 cells after COVID-19. In the ViraFEST assay, antigen-specific CD4+ clonotypes were identified by expansion after peptide-pool stimulation. Between days 10 and 11 of culture, CD4+ T cells were separated out. Either the BNT162b2 or mRNA-1273 vaccine was given to participants in two doses. Method: immunoSEQ multiplex PCR; TCRdb's copy keeps in-frame clones and lacks some. The sample has about 72,000 clones; approximately 80% are singletons. Their antigen targets remain unknown. Sequences were derived from CD4+ T cells from PBMCs cultured with HCoV-229E spike peptides, sampled after COVID-19 vaccination. The receptors were sampled from a human donor who received a COVID-19 vaccine.

This chain connects TRBV5-1 to TRBJ1-2; 9 bases fit TRBD1. Germline values: CDR1 SGHRS, CDR2 YFSETQ. J gave up 2 bases and V 1 base, and 3 bases lay outside the gene matches. This CDR3 has 15 residues. CDR3 sequence reads: CASSLTGGINYGYTF. CDR3 sequence (DNA): TGCGCCAGCAGCTTGACAGGGGGCATAAACTATGGCTACACCTTC.

This chain uses TRBV6-6 with TRBJ1-5, with D possibly being TRBD1 (6 bases). Trimming removed 3 bases at V and 6 bases at J, with 15 bases between. The CDR3 is 15 amino acids. Germline V gives CDR1 MNHNY, CDR2 SVGAGI (reference sequence). The CDR3 loop is CASSYVEGGGQPQHF. The CDR3 nucleotides are TGTGCCAGCAGTTATGTGGAGGGGGGAGGTCAGCCCCAGCATTTT.

This chain links TRBV6-5 with TRBJ2-4; 7 nucleotides agree with TRBD2. The germline CDR1 and CDR2 sequences are MNHEY and SVGAGI. CDR3 length: 14 residues. V shed 5 bases and J 6 bases; nucleotides not matched to a gene: 7. CDR3 nucleotide sequence: TGTGCCAGCAGTCGGGGGGATGTTTTAAACATTCAGTACTTC. It is translated as CASSRGDVLNIQYF.

This clone was recorded once. J is TRBJ2-5 and V is TRBV7-2; TRBD2 matches at 9 bases. This CDR3 spans 15 amino acids. Germline values: CDR1 SGHTA, CDR2 FQGNSA. Trimming removed 3 bases from V and 5 bases from J; junction bases left unmatched: 7. The CDR3 spells CASSFSGGSGETQYF. CDR3 nucleotides: TGTGCCAGCAGCTTTAGCGGGGGCTCAGGGGAGACCCAGTACTTC.

The chain combines TRBV9 with TRBJ1-3; D is possibly TRBD1 (5 bases). Germline V gene lookup returns CDR1 SGDLS and CDR2 YYNGEE. Trimming left V 4 bases short and J 0 bases short, with 11 bases between. The CDR3 has 15 amino acids. The CDR3 loop reads CASSLGTPSGNTIYF. Here the CDR3 DNA reads TGTGCCAGCAGCCTCGGGACGCCCTCTGGAAACACCATATATTTT.

The sample holds a few counts of this clone. V and J are TRBV10-3 and TRBJ2-2; tentative D call: TRBD2 (6 bases). The germline gives CDR1 ENHRY, CDR2 SYGVKD. The ends were cut back, 3 bases at V and 3 bases at J, with 8 bases in the middle. This CDR3 is built from 14 residues. The CDR3 DNA follows: TGTGCCATCAGTGATGGCGGGGACACCGGGGAGCTGTTTTTT. This sequence encodes CAISDGGDTGELFF.

This chain uses TRBV25-1 with TRBJ2-2; TRBD1 is a possible D gene (7 bases). V dropped 3 bases and J dropped 6 bases, with 17 bases sitting between them. CDR1 and CDR2 (germline): MGHDK, SYGVNS. The CDR3 totals 16 residues. CDR3 region: CASSELGQGGPGELFF. The CDR3, as DNA: TGTGCCAGCAGTGAGCTTGGGCAGGGGGGTCCCGGGGAGCTGTTTTTT.

In its sample, this clone is medium-sized. The rearrangement links TRBV6-2 or TRBV6-3 to TRBJ1-2; 8 positions agree with TRBD1. Per the germline V gene, CDR1 is MNHEY and CDR2 is SVGEGT. The CDR3 is 14 amino acids. The trim removed 5 bases at V and 2 bases at J, leaving 4 bases unmatched. CDR3 protein: CASSLGTGNYGYTF. The CDR3 nucleotides read TGTGCCAGCAGTCTCGGGACAGGAAACTATGGCTACACCTTC.

This clone was counted only a few times. The rearrangement joins TRBV4-1 to TRBJ1-2; unclear D gene. Trimming took off 8 bases at V and 4 bases at J, with 14 bases between the two ends. The germline V gene encodes CDR1 MGHRA and CDR2 YSYEKL. The CDR3 loop spans 13 amino acids. In nucleotides, the CDR3 is TGCGCCAGCGCCCACTTGGCGGGCTATGGCTACACCTTC. Protein sequence: CASAHLAGYGYTF.

This clone was seen once. V and J are TRBV7-2 and TRBJ1-2; D unclear. The germline V gene encodes CDR1 SGHTA and CDR2 FQGNSA. V was pared by 9 bases and J by 7 bases, with 24 bases between. This CDR3 is built from 15 residues. The CDR3 DNA follows: TGTGCCAGTACCGCTCTGGCGGGCGCTGAAAGTGGCTACACCTTC. Its protein is CASTALAGAESGYTF. Using reference TRBV7-2 and TRBJ1-2 for the parts outside the CDR3, the full variable domain is GAGVSQSPSNKVTEKGKDVELRCDPISGHTALYWYRQSLGQGLEFLIYFQGNSAPDKSGLPSDRFSAERTGGSVSTLTIQRTQQEDSAVYLCASTALAGAESGYTFGSGTRLTVV.

This chain uses TRBV2 with TRBJ2-5; D gene ambiguous. Germline CDR1 is SNHLY and CDR2 is FYNNEI. V was cut by 1 base and J by 6 bases, with 0 bases left in between. The CDR3 is 10 residues long. The CDR3 DNA is TGTGCCAGCAGTGAAGAGACCCAGTACTTC. Protein sequence: CASSEETQYF. The whole variable domain, remainder taken from reference TRBV2 and TRBJ2-5, is EPEVTQTPSHQVTQMGQEVILRCVPISNHLYFYWYRQILGQKVEFLVSFYNNEISEKSEIFDDQFSVERPDGSNFTLKIRSTKLEDSAMYFCASSEETQYFGPGTRLLVL.

J is TRBJ1-6 and V is TRBV19, with a possible D match to TRBD1 (6 bases). Trimming took off 2 bases at V and 6 bases at J, with 11 bases between the two ends. Germline V gene data show CDR1 as LNHDA and CDR2 as SQIVND (reference sequence). This CDR3 has 15 residues. CDR3 in DNA: TGTGCCAGTAGTATATCACAGGGACTTAATTCACCCCTCCACTTT. This gives the protein CASSISQGLNSPLHF.

The chain is built from TRBV29-1 and TRBJ1-1; weak D call: TRBD1 (6 bases). Trimming stripped 4 bases from V and 0 bases from J, with 24 bases between. Germline CDR1 SQVTM, CDR2 ANQGSEA. The CDR3 totals 18 residues. CDR3 sequence: CSVVRWSAGAVLNTEAFF. In DNA form, the CDR3 reads TGCAGCGTTGTCCGTTGGAGTGCAGGGGCGGTGTTGAACACTGAAGCTTTCTTT.

The rearrangement joins TRBV2 to TRBJ2-1; 8 nucleotides match TRBD1. Germline CDR1 and CDR2: SNHLY and FYNNEI. This CDR3 comprises 13 residues. V shed 1 base and J 8 bases; nucleotides not matched to a gene: 1. DNA for the CDR3: TGTGCCAGCAGTGAAGACAGGGGGTATGAGCAGTTCTTC. It translates to CASSEDRGYEQFF. The full variable domain, completed using reference TRBV2 and TRBJ2-1, is EPEVTQTPSHQVTQMGQEVILRCVPISNHLYFYWYRQILGQKVEFLVSFYNNEISEKSEIFDDQFSVERPDGSNFTLKIRSTKLEDSAMYFCASSEDRGYEQFFGPGTRLTVL.

This clone was seen a few times. The chain carries TRBV5-4 and TRBJ1-2; no definite D call. V dropped 0 bases and J dropped 2 bases, with 5 bases sitting between them. The CDR3 length is 13 residues. Germline V gene lookup returns CDR1 SGHNT and CDR2 YYREEE (reference sequence). CDR3: CASSLDRNYGYTF. The DNA for the CDR3 is TGTGCCAGCAGCTTGGACCGGAACTATGGCTACACCTTC.

This clone was recorded a few times. This chain links TRBV7-9 with TRBJ1-2; 10 bases agree with TRBD1. This CDR3 is built from 13 residues. V trimming: 5 bases; J trimming: 7 bases; junction bases outside the gene matches: 4. Germline V gene data show CDR1 as SEHNR and CDR2 as FQNEAQ (reference sequence). CDR3 in amino acids: CASSVGTGAGYTF. The CDR3 nucleotides are TGTGCCAGCAGCGTCGGGACAGGGGCTGGCTACACCTTC. The entire variable domain, with the rest obtained from reference TRBV7-9 and TRBJ1-2, is as follows: DTGVSQNPRHKITKRGQNVTFRCDPISEHNRLYWYRQTLGQGPEFLTYFQNEAQLEKSRLLSDRFSAERPKGSFSTLEIQRTEQGDSAMYLCASSVGTGAGYTFGSGTRLTVV.

V usage is TRBV24-1 and J usage is TRBJ1-2, with 7 bases aligning to TRBD1. CDR1 is KGHDR and CDR2 is SFDVKD in the germline V gene. The CDR3 is 14 amino acids. V was clipped by 4 bases and J by 8 bases; unmatched bases: 9. Here the CDR3 reads CATSDRYRGGGYTF. The CDR3 nucleotides read TGTGCCACCAGTGACCGTTACAGGGGTGGCGGCTACACCTTC.

V is TRBV12-3 or TRBV12-4 and J is TRBJ1-1; D is unclear. With 3 bases removed from V and 3 bases from J, the gap between germline ends came to 8 bases. The CDR3 length is 13 residues. The CDR3 DNA follows: TGTGCCAGCAGTTTTTCAGACTACACTGAAGCTTTCTTT. The encoded protein is CASSFSDYTEAFF.

V usage is TRBV14 and J usage is TRBJ2-1; D is undetermined. The CDR3 totals 15 residues. Trimming shortened V by 3 bases and J by 4 bases, and 13 bases separated the two germline ends. Germline-derived CDR1 and CDR2 are SGHDN and FVKESK. The CDR3 DNA is TGTGCCAGCAGCCATCCAGCATCAACTTACAATGAGCAGTTCTTC. As protein: CASSHPASTYNEQFF.

The chain couples TRBV6-5 to TRBJ1-2; 9 bases align to TRBD1. V lost 5 bases, J lost 5 bases, and 6 bases stayed unmatched. CDR1 MNHEY and CDR2 SVGAGI come from the germline V gene. This CDR3 has 14 residues. This CDR3 reads CASSQQGAGYGYTF. CDR3 nucleotide sequence: TGTGCCAGCAGTCAACAGGGGGCAGGTTATGGCTACACCTTC.

The chain is built from TRBV5-1 and TRBJ1-4, with 9 bases lining up with TRBD1. The J segment lost 5 bases and the V segment lost 2 bases, leaving 4 bases of the junction unmatched. The germline V gene has CDR1 SGHRS and CDR2 YFSETQ. This CDR3 comprises 15 residues. The CDR3 DNA is TGCGCCAGCAGCTTAAGAGGACAGGGGAATGAAAAACTGTTTTTT. It is translated as CASSLRGQGNEKLFF.

Only one count was recorded for this clone. This chain connects TRBV5-1 to TRBJ1-2; perhaps TRBD1 as D (6 bases). The germline V gene has CDR1 SGHRS and CDR2 YFSETQ. Between the trimmed V and J ends, which lost 2 bases and 9 bases, there was a span of 20 bases. The CDR3 covers 15 residues. The CDR3 loop reads CASSLNQGTLNSYTF. Written as DNA, the CDR3 is TGCGCCAGCAGCTTAAATCAGGGGACGCTCAATAGCTACACCTTC.